The subject of this entry is one T cell receptor beta chain. This sample is part of a study of T cell responses to AZD1222 COVID-19 vaccine. Germline V gene data show CDR1 as MGHRA and CDR2 as YSYEKL. Between the trimmed V and J ends, which lost 0 bases and 3 bases, there was a span of 11 bases. The CDR3 extends over 15 amino acids. Here immunoSEQ multiplex PCR was the method, and the copy in TCRdb shows in-frame clones only, minus some. In the table there are approximately 140,000 clones, about 93% of which are singletons. The origin of this receptor is an adult in good health. The chain joins TRBV4-1 to TRBJ1-2, with D unclear. The sample in question was peripheral blood, obtained on day 0 of AZD1222 vaccination. Here the CDR3 reads CASSQDRPGHYGYTF. The DNA for the CDR3 is TGCGCCAGCAGCCAAGATCGGCCAGGACACTATGGCTACACCTTC.